This TCR beta chain was obtained from a study of regulatory T cells in long-lasting Graves disease. Time point denoted: newly diagnosed GD, antithyroid drugs for less than 3 months. RNA extracted from PBMCs served as the sequencing template. In its sample, this clonotype was seen a few times. V lost 3 bases to trimming and J lost 7 bases, with 22 bases between them. Germline assignment: CDR1 SQVTM and CDR2 ANQGSEA. The CDR3 contains 16 residues. Building the TCR beta libraries relied on iRepertoire HTBI primers, and CDR3 regions underwent Arm-PCR. TCRdb re-called the multiplex PCR reads with MiXCR, one entry per CDR3 protein. This table holds 550,000 to 650,000 distinct CDR3 sequences, roughly 15% found once. This sample was also put to use in a study of T cells in Graves' hyperthyroidism and ophthalmopathy. Per that study: Based on clinical symptoms, serum thyroxine and TRAb, thyroid ultrasound and orbital computed tomography, diagnoses were reached. The HTBI set primed first-round TCR CDR3 RT-PCR.

The clonotype comes from a man between 18 and 35 years old with Graves disease. This rearrangement joins TRBV29-1 to TRBJ2-1; D is possibly TRBD2 (5 bases). Sample: peripheral blood mononuclear cells (PBMCs), taken at new diagnosis, from a patient treated with antithyroid drugs. The CDR3 bases are TGCAGCGTTGATGGCCCCCGTGGGAGAGTTGGGAATGAGCAGTTCTTC. This sequence encodes CSVDGPRGRVGNEQFF.